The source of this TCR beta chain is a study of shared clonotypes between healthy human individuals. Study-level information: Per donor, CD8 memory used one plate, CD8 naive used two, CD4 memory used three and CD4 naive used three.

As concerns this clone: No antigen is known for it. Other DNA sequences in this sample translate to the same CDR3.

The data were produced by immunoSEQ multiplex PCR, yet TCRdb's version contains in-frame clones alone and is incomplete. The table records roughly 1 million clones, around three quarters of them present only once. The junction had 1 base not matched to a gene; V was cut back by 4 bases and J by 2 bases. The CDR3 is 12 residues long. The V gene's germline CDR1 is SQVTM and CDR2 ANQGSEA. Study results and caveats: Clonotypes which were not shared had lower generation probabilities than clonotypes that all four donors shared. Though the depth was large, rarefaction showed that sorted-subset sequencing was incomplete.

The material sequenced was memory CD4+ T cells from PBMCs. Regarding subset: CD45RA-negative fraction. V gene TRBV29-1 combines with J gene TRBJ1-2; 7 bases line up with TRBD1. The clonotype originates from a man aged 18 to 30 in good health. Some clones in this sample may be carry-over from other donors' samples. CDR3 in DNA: TGCAGCGTTGGGGGACAGAACTATGGCTACACCTTC. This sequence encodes CSVGGQNYGYTF.